The 18 T cell receptor beta chains below come from one sample, sequenced in a study of blood T cell repertoires in COVID-19. The data were produced by immunoSEQ multiplex PCR, yet TCRdb's version contains in-frame clones alone and is incomplete. The repertoire holds 150,000 to 200,000 clones, with 75% to 85% as singletons. Input material: peripheral blood. These receptors all come from a middle-aged woman with COVID-19, enrolled during active disease.

This chain connects TRBV7-9 to TRBJ2-1; weak D call: TRBD2 (6 bases). The CDR3 totals 15 residues. V was pared by 5 bases and J by 3 bases, with 14 bases between. Germline CDR1 SEHNR, CDR2 FQNEAQ (reference sequence). The CDR3 here is CASSRDLQFYNEQFF. The DNA for the CDR3 is TGTGCCAGCAGCCGGGACTTGCAGTTCTACAATGAGCAGTTCTTC.

This clone was detected only a few times. The chain employs TRBV5-1 and TRBJ2-5; a possible D gene is TRBD2 (5 bases). The CDR3 is made up of 14 amino acids. Trimming took 1 base from V and 5 from J, leaving 12 bases between them. Per germline, CDR1 SGHRS and CDR2 YFSETQ. This chain's CDR3 is CASSLLLSGETQYF. The CDR3 coding sequence is TGCGCCAGCAGCTTGTTGCTGTCGGGGGAGACCCAGTACTTC.

A note on this clone: In the same sample, other DNA sequences code for this CDR3. The chain has TRBV20-1 and TRBJ2-7, with 7 bases aligning to TRBD2. V lost 3 bases, J lost 4 bases, and 0 bases stayed unmatched. This CDR3 is 11 amino acids long. Germline V gives CDR1 DFQATT, CDR2 SNEGSKA (reference sequence). In DNA, the CDR3 is TGCAGTGCTAGCGGGAGGTACGAGCAGTACTTC. Its translation is CSASGRYEQYF.

This clone was detected only a few times. The V call is TRBV11-2, the J call TRBJ1-1; D is unresolved. The CDR3 consists of 13 residues. CDR1 and CDR2 (germline): SGHAT, FQNNGV. V was cut by 2 bases and J by 2 bases, with 6 bases left in between. The chain's CDR3 is CASSLSVNTEAFF. The CDR3, as DNA: TGTGCCAGCAGCTTATCCGTCAACACTGAAGCTTTCTTT.

The CDR3 DNA sequence: TGTGCCACCGCCCACAGGGCACGTTCTAATGAAAAACTGTTTTTT. Translating it yields CATAHRARSNEKLFF. The chain uses TRBV15 and TRBJ1-4; TRBD1 is a possible D gene (6 bases). Germline V lookup: CDR1 LNHNV, CDR2 YYDKDF (reference sequence). The CDR3 totals 15 residues. With 8 bases removed from V and 3 bases from J, the gap between germline ends came to 16 bases.

This rearrangement joins TRBV9 to TRBJ2-7; 8 nucleotides match TRBD2. The CDR3 has 14 amino acids. Germline CDR1 and CDR2: SGDLS and YYNGEE. J was trimmed by 1 base and V by 5 bases; bases with no gene match: 5. The CDR3 sequence: CASSSGGGSYEQYF. The DNA for the CDR3 is TGTGCCAGCAGTTCCGGCGGGGGGTCCTACGAGCAGTACTTC.

This rearrangement joins TRBV7-2 to TRBJ1-5, with D possibly being TRBD1 (5 bases). This CDR3 spans 13 amino acids. The ends were cut back, 5 bases at V and 7 bases at J, with 12 bases in the middle. Germline-derived CDR1 and CDR2 are SGHTA and FQGNSA. The CDR3 DNA reads as TGTGCCAGCAGCAGGGGTGTTCGGCAGCCCCAGCATTTT. Protein product: CASSRGVRQPQHF.

This chain joins TRBV29-1 and TRBJ2-3, with D hard to call. CDR1 and CDR2 from the germline V gene are SQVTM and ANQGSEA. The CDR3 runs to 12 residues. V shed 8 bases and J shed 1 base, with 10 bases lying between them. The CDR3 here is CSFDLGTDTQYF. The CDR3 DNA reads as TGCAGCTTCGATCTAGGCACAGATACGCAGTATTTT.

This chain connects TRBV5-5 to TRBJ2-3, with 10 nucleotides matching TRBD2. The CDR3 extends over 14 amino acids. With 0 bases clipped from V and 5 bases from J, the junction kept 0 bases outside the gene matches. Germline V gene sequence: CDR1 SGHKS, CDR2 YYEKEE (reference sequence). The CDR3 spells CASSLGTSGDTQYF. The DNA for the CDR3 is TGTGCCAGCAGCTTGGGGACTAGCGGAGATACGCAGTATTTT.

The rearrangement uses TRBV11-2 and TRBJ1-2, with D possibly matching TRBD1 (5 bases). The CDR3 has 13 residues. Germline V gene sequence: CDR1 SGHAT, CDR2 FQNNGV. Trimming stripped 2 bases from V and 4 bases from J, with 8 bases between. The CDR3 is CASSLNQGYGYTF. The CDR3 DNA is TGTGCCAGCAGCTTAAACCAGGGCTATGGCTACACCTTC.

CDR3 coding DNA: TGTGCCAGCAGCCTAAGACTACAGCCCCAGCATTTT. Amino acids: CASSLRLQPQHF. This chain connects TRBV6-5 to TRBJ1-5; D ambiguous. The V end lost 6 bases, the J end lost 7 bases, and 10 bases lay between the germline ends. Per germline, CDR1 MNHEY and CDR2 SVGAGI. There are 12 residues in the CDR3.

Notes on this clone: The junction differs from germline at one of its ends, possibly a read error. V is TRBV7-8 and J is TRBJ2-2, with 15 bases fitting TRBD2. Germline V lookup: CDR1 SGHVS, CDR2 FQNEAQ. The CDR3 is made up of 20 amino acids. The CDR3 region is CASSVAGLAGGTGYTGELFF. Written as DNA, the CDR3 is TGTGCCAGCAGCGTAGCGGGACTAGCGGGGGGCACTGGGTACACCGGGGAGCTGTTTTTT.

The CDR3 bases are TGTGCCAGCAGTTACGAGGCGGGATATACCTACGAGCAGTACTTC. It translates to CASSYEAGYTYEQYF. V gene TRBV6-2 or TRBV6-3 combines with J gene TRBJ2-7, with D perhaps matching TRBD2 (6 bases). Trimming shortened V by 2 bases and J by 2 bases, and 13 bases separated the two germline ends. Germline CDR1 and CDR2: MNHEY and SVGEGT. The CDR3 is 15 residues long.

The chain joins TRBV7-2 to TRBJ2-1; unclear D gene. CDR1 and CDR2 from the germline V gene are SGHTA and FQGNSA. The CDR3 extends over 12 amino acids. V lost 5 bases, J lost 11 bases, and 13 bases lay in between. CDR3 region: CASSQSQSQQFF. As DNA, the CDR3 is TGTGCCAGCAGCCAATCACAGTCCCAGCAGTTCTTC. Looking up the rest from reference TRBV7-2 and TRBJ2-1 gives the full variable domain: GAGVSQSPSNKVTEKGKDVELRCDPISGHTALYWYRQSLGQGLEFLIYFQGNSAPDKSGLPSDRFSAERTGGSVSTLTIQRTQQEDSAVYLCASSQSQSQQFFGPGTRLTVL.

The CDR3 sequence: CASSLSTNEKLFF. In nucleotides, the CDR3 is TGTGCCAGCAGCCTATCAACTAATGAAAAACTGTTTTTT. This sequence joins TRBV7-3 and TRBJ1-4; no clear D gene. The CDR3 has 13 residues. V was pared by 5 bases and J by 0 bases, with 4 bases between. Germline V gene data show CDR1 as SGHTA and CDR2 as FQGTGA.

The sample holds a few counts of this clone. The chain uses TRBV2 and TRBJ2-7, with 10 bases identical to TRBD2. Germline CDR1 reads SNHLY; CDR2 reads FYNNEI. The junction had 4 bases not matched to a gene; V was cut back by 6 bases and J by 2 bases. The CDR3 is 14 residues long. This CDR3 reads CASSETSGAYEQYF. The CDR3 bases are TGTGCCAGCAGCGAAACTAGCGGGGCCTACGAGCAGTACTTC.

V gene TRBV7-7 combines with J gene TRBJ2-1; D is ambiguous. This CDR3 has 14 amino acids. Germline lookup yields CDR1 SSHAT and CDR2 FNYEAQ (reference sequence). V lost 5 bases and J lost 5, with 13 bases in between. CDR3 sequence (DNA): TGTGCCAGCAGCCCCCGTACTGGAGACAATGAGCAGTTCTTC. Translation gives CASSPRTGDNEQFF. The variable domain in full, with the rest retrieved from reference TRBV7-7 and TRBJ2-1, is GAGVSQSPRYKVTKRGQDVTLRCDPISSHATLYWYQQALGQGPEFLTYFNYEAQPDKSGLPSDRFSAERPEGSISTLTIQRTEQRDSAMYRCASSPRTGDNEQFFGPGTRLTVL.

The chain carries TRBV18 and TRBJ1-1; 12 bases fit TRBD1. Germline V gene lookup returns CDR1 KGHSH and CDR2 LQKENI. With 3 bases clipped from V and 10 bases from J, the junction kept 9 bases outside the gene matches. The CDR3 is 15 amino acids. CDR3 residues: CASSPGTGGLVRAFF. CDR3 nucleotides: TGTGCCAGCTCACCGGGGACAGGGGGCCTCGTGCGAGCTTTCTTT.